A selection of T cell receptor beta chains follows, all from one sample in a study of CD8+ T cells in alopecia areata. Libraries were prepared by immunoSEQ multiplex PCR; TCRdb keeps only in-frame clonotypes and omits some of them. Here the sample spans 150,000 to 250,000 clones, about three fifths being singletons. Sequencing used CD4+ T cells sorted from blood, obtained at week 24, from a patient treated with tofacitinib. The receptors come from a human donor with alopecia areata. Each CDR3 is given without its conserved first and last residue. The D gene is left open where the match is weak.

D,V,CDR3
TRBD1,TRBV19,ASSPGQNNYGYT
NA,TRBV29-1,SVEVLGQPLRRF
NA,TRBV27,ASSPYNLYQETQY
TRBD1,TRBV5-4,ASSLRQGRFSETQY
NA,TRBV9,ASSVGMGTEAF
TRBD1,TRBV2,ASIEDRGRRAT
NA,TRBV6-5,ASTAGLGRELF
NA,TRBV29-1,SVHRGPGNTIY
TRBD1,TRBV18,ASSPGQGTNQPQH
TRBD1,TRBV4-2,ASSQDHQGVSGNTIY
NA,TRBV18,ASSSTATTYEQY
NA,TRBV4-2,ASSQDVGREQY
TRBD2,TRBV5-1,ASSRRGIGYNEQF
TRBD2,TRBV5-1,ASSLGGSGMYEQY
TRBD1,TRBV25-1,ASSDGGDRGTDTQY
TRBD2,TRBV5-6,ASSSAGLRSTGELF
NA,TRBV5-1,ASSLQGQSTDTQY
NA,TRBV9,ASGTGNSPLH
NA,TRBV15,ATSRGRARETQY
NA,TRBV2,ASSADSNQPQH
NA,TRBV29-1,SVVAGDNSPLH
NA,TRBV7-3,ASSLTAGRGEQF
NA,TRBV6-6,ASSYAAINYGYT
NA,TRBV7-9,ASSFKGDQPQH
NA,TRBV11-1,ASSLVSGYEQF
NA,TRBV29-1,SVDGSYT
NA,TRBV5-1,ASSSTRADAETQY